Each of the 9 T cell receptor beta chains below was sequenced from the same sample in a study of blood T cell repertoires in COVID-19. Here immunoSEQ multiplex PCR was the method, and the copy in TCRdb shows in-frame clones only, minus some. The sample has around 380,000 clones, about 89% seen once. Source material: PBMCs or T cells enriched from blood (not recorded which). All receptors come from a man aged 25-45 years who had recovered from COVID-19.

V usage is TRBV3-1 (or the pseudogene TRBV3-2) and J usage is TRBJ2-5; TRBD1 aligns across 8 bases. The V gene's germline CDR1 is LGHDT and CDR2 YNNKEL (reference sequence). Unmatched junction bases numbered 4, after V lost 8 bases and J lost 2 bases. The CDR3 spans 13 residues. CDR3 coding DNA: TGTGCCAGCCGACAGGGGTTTCAAGAGACCCAGTACTTC. Translated, it gives CASRQGFQETQYF.

This clone showed up many times. The V call is TRBV18, the J call TRBJ2-7; 7 nucleotides align to TRBD2. The length of the CDR3 is 14 residues. CDR1 is KGHSH and CDR2 is LQKENI in the germline V gene. Trimming cost V 4 bases and J 2 bases; bases outside gene matches: 5. In DNA, the CDR3 is TGTGCCAGCTCACTTCTAGCGGAAACCTACGAGCAGTACTTC. This sequence encodes CASSLLAETYEQYF.

J is TRBJ1-1 and V is TRBV4-1; 7 nucleotides line up with TRBD1. J was trimmed by 4 bases and V by 5 bases; bases with no gene match: 4. In germline, CDR1 is MGHRA, CDR2 YSYEKL. This CDR3 region has 13 residues. Here the CDR3 reads CASSARQGTEAFF. The CDR3, as DNA: TGCGCCAGCAGCGCACGACAGGGCACTGAAGCTTTCTTT.

The J gene is TRBJ1-6, the V gene TRBV30; D remains unclear. This CDR3 region has 13 residues. V gave up 8 bases and J gave up 10 bases, with 18 bases separating them. Germline V gene sequence: CDR1 GTSNPN, CDR2 SVGIG (reference sequence). For the CDR3, the DNA is TGTGCCGGATTGAGGAGGGTAGGATCACCCCTCCACTTT. It specifies CAGLRRVGSPLHF.

The chain has TRBV6-6 and TRBJ2-5; 8 bases agree with TRBD1. The junction had 6 bases not matched to a gene; V was cut back by 4 bases and J by 5 bases. CDR1 is MNHNY, CDR2 SVGAGI, per germline (reference sequence). There are 14 residues in the CDR3. CDR3 protein: CASSFRTGSETQYF. The CDR3 coding sequence is TGTGCCAGCAGTTTCCGGACAGGGTCGGAGACCCAGTACTTC.

The chain is built from TRBV27 and TRBJ2-7; 11 positions agree with TRBD2. V lost 6 bases to trimming and J lost 0 bases; unmatched junction nucleotides: 4. The CDR3 runs to 15 residues. Looked up from germline, CDR1 is MNHEY and CDR2 is SMNVEV (reference sequence). This chain's CDR3 is CASSLLAGASYEQYF. CDR3 in DNA: TGTGCCAGCAGCCTACTAGCGGGGGCCTCCTACGAGCAGTACTTC.

V and J are TRBV9 and TRBJ1-2; no definite D call. This CDR3 spans 14 amino acids. Trimming cost V 0 bases and J 4 bases, with 10 bases left between them. CDR1 SGDLS and CDR2 YYNGEE come from the germline V gene. The CDR3 here is CASSVDPEGYGYTF. The CDR3 DNA follows: TGTGCCAGCAGCGTAGATCCGGAGGGCTATGGCTACACCTTC.

This CDR3 reads CASSLTASYGYTF. The CDR3 DNA sequence: TGCGCCAGCAGCTTGACAGCCTCCTATGGCTACACCTTC. The chain carries TRBV5-1 and TRBJ1-2; no definite D call. CDR1 and CDR2 (germline): SGHRS, YFSETQ. V dropped 1 base and J dropped 4 bases, with 8 bases sitting between them. The CDR3 covers 13 residues.

CDR3 sequence reads: CASSLGFDKTNYGYTF. The CDR3 DNA sequence: TGTGCCAGCAGCTTAGGATTTGACAAGACTAACTATGGCTACACCTTC. The chain couples TRBV7-9 to TRBJ1-2; D call uncertain. Trimming stripped 1 base from V and 0 bases from J, with 12 bases between. CDR3 length equals 16 residues. CDR1 is SEHNR, CDR2 FQNEAQ, per germline (reference sequence). Full variable domain (rest looked up from reference TRBV7-9 and TRBJ1-2): DTGVSQNPRHKITKRGQNVTFRCDPISEHNRLYWYRQTLGQGPEFLTYFQNEAQLEKSRLLSDRFSAERPKGSFSTLEIQRTEQGDSAMYLCASSLGFDKTNYGYTFGSGTRLTVV.